The entry below gives a single T cell receptor (beta chain) sequence along with its context. A multiplex PCR was run with 60 Vbeta primers and 13 Jbeta primers. Using immunoSEQ multiplex PCR, the repertoire was profiled, and TCRdb retains in-frame clones only, with some absent. The sample yields 70,000 to 95,000 clones, roughly 75% seen once. The V and J ends lost 0 bases and 3 bases respectively, with 9 bases between them. This CDR3 contains 14 residues. Germline lookup yields CDR1 MGHRA and CDR2 YSYEKL. The data originate from a study of cytomegalovirus exposure and HLA in healthy donors. This TCR was sampled from a male donor in good health and CMV-seronegative. Material: PBMCs. This chain links TRBV4-1 with TRBJ2-7; no firm D call. The CDR3 reads CASSQDDNRYEQYF. The DNA for the CDR3 is TGCGCCAGCAGCCAAGATGACAACCGCTACGAGCAGTACTTC.